Below are 3 T cell receptor beta chains sequenced from a single sample in a study of PD-L1 blockade in urothelial cancer. Assay used: immunoSEQ multiplex PCR; TCRdb lists only in-frame clones, some missing. The table has approximately 67,000 clones, about 90% seen once. Time point defined: pretreatment peripheral blood. Material: PBMCs, obtained around atezolizumab (anti-PD-L1) treatment. The receptors derive from a man aged 55 to 70 with urothelial cancer.

The V and J genes are TRBV6-6 and TRBJ2-3; 8 nucleotides align to TRBD1. The germline V gene encodes CDR1 MNHNY and CDR2 SVGAGI (reference sequence). After removal of 4 bases from V and 9 bases from J, the junction contained 6 bases not matched to a gene. The CDR3 runs to 13 residues. This CDR3 is CASSFLTGDTQYF. The CDR3 bases are TGTGCCAGCAGTTTCTTGACAGGGGACACGCAGTATTTT.

This clone was observed once. The CDR3 DNA is TGTGCCAGCAGCTCCCTCTTTACAGGGGATCCTAACTATGGCTACACCTTC. Its protein is CASSSLFTGDPNYGYTF. V is TRBV7-9 and J is TRBJ1-2, with TRBD1 matching over 7 bases. V lost 4 bases to trimming and J lost 0 bases; unmatched junction nucleotides: 11. Germline values: CDR1 SEHNR, CDR2 FQNEAQ (reference sequence). The CDR3 has 17 amino acids.

In its sample, this clone was seen once. The V call is TRBV6-6, the J call TRBJ2-5; 8 positions match TRBD1. CDR1 is MNHNY, CDR2 SVGAGI, per germline (reference sequence). V gave up 5 bases and J gave up 5 bases; unmatched junction bases: 10. The CDR3 runs 15 residues. The CDR3 protein is CASSDLTGVRETQYF. Written as DNA, the CDR3 is TGTGCCAGCAGTGACCTGACAGGGGTCCGGGAGACCCAGTACTTC.